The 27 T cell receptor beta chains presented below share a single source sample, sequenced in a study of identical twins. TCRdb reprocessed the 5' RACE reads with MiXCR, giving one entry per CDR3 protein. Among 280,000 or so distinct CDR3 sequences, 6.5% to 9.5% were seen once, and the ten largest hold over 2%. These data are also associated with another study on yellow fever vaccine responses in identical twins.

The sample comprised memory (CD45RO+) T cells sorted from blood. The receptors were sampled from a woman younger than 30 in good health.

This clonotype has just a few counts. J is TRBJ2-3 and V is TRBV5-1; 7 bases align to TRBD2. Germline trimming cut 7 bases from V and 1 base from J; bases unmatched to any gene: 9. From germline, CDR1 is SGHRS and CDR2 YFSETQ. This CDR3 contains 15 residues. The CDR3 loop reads CASGLDVDRTDTQYF. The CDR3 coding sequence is TGCGCCAGCGGACTAGACGTGGATCGCACAGATACGCAGTATTTT. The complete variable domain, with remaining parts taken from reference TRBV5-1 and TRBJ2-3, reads KAGVTQTPRYLIKTRGQQVTLSCSPISGHRSVSWYQQTPGQGLQFLFEYFSETQRNKGNFPGRFSGRQFSNSRSEMNVSTLELGDSALYLCASGLDVDRTDTQYFGPGTRLTVL.

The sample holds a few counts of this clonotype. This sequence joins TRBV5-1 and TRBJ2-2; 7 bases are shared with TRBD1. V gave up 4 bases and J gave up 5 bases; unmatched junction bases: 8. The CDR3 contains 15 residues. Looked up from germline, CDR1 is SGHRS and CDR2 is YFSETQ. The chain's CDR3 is CASSMDRSYTGELFF. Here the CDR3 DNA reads TGCGCCAGCAGCATGGACAGGTCATATACCGGGGAGCTGTTTTTT.

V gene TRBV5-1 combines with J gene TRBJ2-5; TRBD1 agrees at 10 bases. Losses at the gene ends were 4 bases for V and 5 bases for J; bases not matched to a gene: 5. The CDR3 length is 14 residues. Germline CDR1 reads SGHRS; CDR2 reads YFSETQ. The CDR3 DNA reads TGCGCCAGCAGCCCGGACAGGGGGGAGGAGACCCAGTACTTC. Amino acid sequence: CASSPDRGEETQYF.

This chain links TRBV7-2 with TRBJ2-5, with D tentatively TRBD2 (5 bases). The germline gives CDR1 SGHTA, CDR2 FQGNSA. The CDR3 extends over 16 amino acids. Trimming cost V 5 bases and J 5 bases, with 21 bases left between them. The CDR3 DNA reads TGTGCCAGCAGCCCCCGGACTCTCGAGGGTGGGGAGACCCAGTACTTC. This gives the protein CASSPRTLEGGETQYF.

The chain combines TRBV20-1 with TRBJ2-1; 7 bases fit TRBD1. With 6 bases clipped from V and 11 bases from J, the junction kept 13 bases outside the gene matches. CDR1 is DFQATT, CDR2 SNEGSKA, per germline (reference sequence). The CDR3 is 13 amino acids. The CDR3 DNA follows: TGCAGTGCAAGACCGAAACCGGGACAGCAGCAGTTCTTC. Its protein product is CSARPKPGQQQFF.

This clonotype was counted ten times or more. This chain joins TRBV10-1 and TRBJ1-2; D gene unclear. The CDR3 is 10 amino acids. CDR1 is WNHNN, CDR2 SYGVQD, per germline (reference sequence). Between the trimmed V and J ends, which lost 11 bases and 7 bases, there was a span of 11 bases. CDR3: CADAVFGYTF. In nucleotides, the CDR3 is TGCGCCGATGCGGTATTTGGCTACACCTTC.

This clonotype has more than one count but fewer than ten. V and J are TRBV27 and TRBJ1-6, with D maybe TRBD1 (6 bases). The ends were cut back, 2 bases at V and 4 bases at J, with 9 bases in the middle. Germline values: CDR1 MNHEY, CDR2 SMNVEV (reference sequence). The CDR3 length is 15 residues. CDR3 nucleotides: TGTGCCAGCAGTTTACTACAGGGTTATAATTCACCCCTCCACTTT. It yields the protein CASSLLQGYNSPLHF.

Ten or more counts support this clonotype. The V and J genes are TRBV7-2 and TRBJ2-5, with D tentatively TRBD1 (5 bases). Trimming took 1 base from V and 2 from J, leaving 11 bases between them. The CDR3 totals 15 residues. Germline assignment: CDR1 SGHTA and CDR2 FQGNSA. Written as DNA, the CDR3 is TGTGCCAGCAGCTTAGAGCAGGGTCGACAAGAGACCCAGTACTTC. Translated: CASSLEQGRQETQYF. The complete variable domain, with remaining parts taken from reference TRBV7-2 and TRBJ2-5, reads GAGVSQSPSNKVTEKGKDVELRCDPISGHTALYWYRQSLGQGLEFLIYFQGNSAPDKSGLPSDRFSAERTGGSVSTLTIQRTQQEDSAVYLCASSLEQGRQETQYFGPGTRLLVL.

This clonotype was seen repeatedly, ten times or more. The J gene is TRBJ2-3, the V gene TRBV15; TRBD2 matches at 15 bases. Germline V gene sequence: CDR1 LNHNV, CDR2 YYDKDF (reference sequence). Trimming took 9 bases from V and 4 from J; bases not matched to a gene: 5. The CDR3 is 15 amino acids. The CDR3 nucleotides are TGTGCCACTCGCGGACTAGCGGGGGGGGCAGATACGCAGTATTTT. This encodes CATRGLAGGADTQYF. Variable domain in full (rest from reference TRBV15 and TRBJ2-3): DAMVIQNPRYQVTQFGKPVTLSCSQTLNHNVMYWYQQKSSQAPKLLFHYYDKDFNNEADTPDNFQSRRPNTSFCFLDIRSPGLGDTAMYLCATRGLAGGADTQYFGPGTRLTVL.

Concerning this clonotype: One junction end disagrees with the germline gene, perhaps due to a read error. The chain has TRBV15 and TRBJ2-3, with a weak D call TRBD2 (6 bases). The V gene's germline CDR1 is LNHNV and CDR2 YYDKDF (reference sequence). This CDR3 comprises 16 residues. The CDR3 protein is CATSRGVEQRTDTQYF. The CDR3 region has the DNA TGTGCAACCAGCCGCGGGGTAGAGCAACGCACAGATACGCAGTATTTT.

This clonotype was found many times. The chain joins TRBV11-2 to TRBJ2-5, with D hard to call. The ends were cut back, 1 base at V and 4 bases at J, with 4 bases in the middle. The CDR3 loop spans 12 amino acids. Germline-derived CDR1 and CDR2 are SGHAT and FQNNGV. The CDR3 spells CASSLVGETQYF. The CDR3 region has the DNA TGTGCCAGCAGCTTAGTTGGAGAGACCCAGTACTTC.

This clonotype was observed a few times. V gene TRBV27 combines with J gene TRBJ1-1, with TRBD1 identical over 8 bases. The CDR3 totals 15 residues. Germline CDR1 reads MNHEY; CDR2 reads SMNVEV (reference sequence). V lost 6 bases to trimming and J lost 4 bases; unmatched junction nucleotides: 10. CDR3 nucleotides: TGTGCCAGCAGGCTTTTACAGGGGGGGGTCACTGAAGCTTTCTTT. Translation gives CASRLLQGGVTEAFF.

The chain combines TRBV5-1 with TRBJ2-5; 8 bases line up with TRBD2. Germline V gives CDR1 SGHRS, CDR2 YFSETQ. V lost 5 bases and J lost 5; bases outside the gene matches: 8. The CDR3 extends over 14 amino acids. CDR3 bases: TGCGCCAGCAGTCAAGCGGGAGTTACGGAGACCCAGTACTTC. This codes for CASSQAGVTETQYF.

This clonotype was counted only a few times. The CDR3, as DNA: TGTGCCAGCAGCTTAGCCGTTGCGAACACTGAAGCTTTCTTT. Amino acids: CASSLAVANTEAFF. The genes are TRBV7-9 and TRBJ1-1; D uncertain. Germline V gene lookup returns CDR1 SEHNR and CDR2 FQNEAQ (reference sequence). The V end lost 0 bases, the J end lost 1 base, and 6 bases lay between the germline ends. CDR3 size: 14 residues.

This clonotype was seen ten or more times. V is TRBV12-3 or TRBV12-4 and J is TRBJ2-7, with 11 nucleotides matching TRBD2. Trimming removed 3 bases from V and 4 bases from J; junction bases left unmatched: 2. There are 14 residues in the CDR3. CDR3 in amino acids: CASSFTSGRYEQYF. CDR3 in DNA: TGTGCCAGCAGTTTTACTAGCGGGAGATACGAGCAGTACTTC.

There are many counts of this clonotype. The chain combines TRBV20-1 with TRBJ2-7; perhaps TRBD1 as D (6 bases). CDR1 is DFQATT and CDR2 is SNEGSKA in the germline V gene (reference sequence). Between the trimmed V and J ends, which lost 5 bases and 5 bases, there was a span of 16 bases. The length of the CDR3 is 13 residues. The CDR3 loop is CSARSGDLHEQYV. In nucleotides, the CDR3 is TGCAGTGCTCGGTCAGGGGATCTCCACGAGCAGTACGTC.

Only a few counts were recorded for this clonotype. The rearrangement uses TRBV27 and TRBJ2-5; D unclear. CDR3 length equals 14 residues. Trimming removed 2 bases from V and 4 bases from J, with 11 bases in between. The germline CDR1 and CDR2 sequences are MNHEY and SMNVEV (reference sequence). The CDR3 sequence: CASSLIGDRETQYF. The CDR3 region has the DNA TGTGCCAGCAGTTTAATAGGAGATAGAGAGACCCAGTACTTC.

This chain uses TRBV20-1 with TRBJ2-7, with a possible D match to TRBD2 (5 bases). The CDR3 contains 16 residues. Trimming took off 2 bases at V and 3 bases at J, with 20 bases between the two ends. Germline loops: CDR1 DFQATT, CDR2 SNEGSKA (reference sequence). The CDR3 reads CSARPLRQRTHYEQYV. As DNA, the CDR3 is TGCAGTGCTAGACCGCTCAGGCAGCGGACCCACTACGAGCAGTACGTC.

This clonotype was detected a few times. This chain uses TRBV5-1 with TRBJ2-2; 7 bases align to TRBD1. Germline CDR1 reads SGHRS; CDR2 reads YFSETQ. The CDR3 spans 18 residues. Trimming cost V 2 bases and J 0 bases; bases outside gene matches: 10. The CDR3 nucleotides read TGCGCCAGCAGCTTTCAATACTCCGGGACAGCGAACACCGGGGAGCTGTTTTTT. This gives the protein CASSFQYSGTANTGELFF.

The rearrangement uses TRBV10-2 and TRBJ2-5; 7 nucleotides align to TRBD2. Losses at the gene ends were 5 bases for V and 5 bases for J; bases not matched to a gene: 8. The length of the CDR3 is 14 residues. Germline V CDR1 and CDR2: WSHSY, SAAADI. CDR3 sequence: CASSIGAGRETQYF. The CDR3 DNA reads TGCGCCAGCAGTATTGGAGCGGGGAGGGAGACCCAGTACTTC.

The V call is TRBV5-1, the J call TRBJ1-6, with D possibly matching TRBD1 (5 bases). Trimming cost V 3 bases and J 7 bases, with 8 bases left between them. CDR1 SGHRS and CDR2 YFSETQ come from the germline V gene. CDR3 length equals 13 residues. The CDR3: CASSSAGNSPLHF. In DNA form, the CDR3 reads TGCGCCAGCAGCTCGGCAGGGAATTCACCCCTCCACTTT.

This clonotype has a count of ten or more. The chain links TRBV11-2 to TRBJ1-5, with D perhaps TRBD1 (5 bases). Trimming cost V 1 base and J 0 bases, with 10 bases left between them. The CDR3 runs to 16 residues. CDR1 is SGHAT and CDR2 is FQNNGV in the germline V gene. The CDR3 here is CASSLGSQGSNQPQHF. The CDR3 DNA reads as TGTGCCAGCAGCTTAGGGTCGCAGGGTAGCAATCAGCCCCAGCATTTT.

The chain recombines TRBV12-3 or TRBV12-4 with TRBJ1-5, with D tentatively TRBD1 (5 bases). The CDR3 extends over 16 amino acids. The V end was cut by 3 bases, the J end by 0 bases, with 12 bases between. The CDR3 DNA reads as TGTGCCAGCAGTTTCCAGGACACCGATAGCAATCAGCCCCAGCATTTT. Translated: CASSFQDTDSNQPQHF.

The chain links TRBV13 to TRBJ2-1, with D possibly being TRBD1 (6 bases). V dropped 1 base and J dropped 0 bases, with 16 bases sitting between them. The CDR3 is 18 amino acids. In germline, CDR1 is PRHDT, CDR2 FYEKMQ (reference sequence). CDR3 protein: CASSLDGTPVGSYNEQFF. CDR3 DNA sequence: TGTGCCAGCAGCTTAGATGGGACACCAGTAGGCTCCTACAATGAGCAGTTCTTC.

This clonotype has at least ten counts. CDR3 region: CASSQDAVAGGLREQYF. CDR3 in DNA: TGTGCCAGCAGCCAAGATGCCGTAGCGGGAGGTCTCCGGGAGCAGTACTTC. V usage is TRBV3-1 and J usage is TRBJ2-7, with 10 bases aligning to TRBD2. The CDR3 loop spans 17 amino acids. Germline lookup yields CDR1 LGHDT and CDR2 YNNKEL (reference sequence). Trimming removed 0 bases from V and 7 bases from J; junction bases left unmatched: 12.

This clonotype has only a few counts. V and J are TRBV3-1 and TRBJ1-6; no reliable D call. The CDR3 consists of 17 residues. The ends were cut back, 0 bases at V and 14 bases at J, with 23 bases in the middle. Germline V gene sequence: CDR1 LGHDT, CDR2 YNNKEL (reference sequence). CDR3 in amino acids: CASSQETVWTPLFALHF. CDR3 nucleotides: TGTGCCAGCAGCCAAGAAACCGTTTGGACCCCTCTTTTCGCCCTCCACTTT.

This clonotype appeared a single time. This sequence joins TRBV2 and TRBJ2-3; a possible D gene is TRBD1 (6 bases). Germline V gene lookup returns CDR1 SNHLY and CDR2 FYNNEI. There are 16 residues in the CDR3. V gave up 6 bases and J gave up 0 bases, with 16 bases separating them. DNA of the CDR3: TGTGCCAGCAGGGCCGGGACACATGATAGCACAGATACGCAGTATTTT. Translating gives CASRAGTHDSTDTQYF.